The present TCR beta chain was sequenced within a study of cytomegalovirus exposure and HLA in healthy donors. Background on the study: Both the approximately 130 validation repertoires and the 600 to 700 first-cohort repertoires used the same platform, as reported by a later analysis. Findings and caveats of the study: Researchers reported that three CMV-associated chains were confirmed in vitro as CMV antigen-specific. Researchers catalogued some 160 TCR beta chains as cytomegalovirus-associated.

Of note for this clone: Antigen unknown.

Libraries were prepared by immunoSEQ multiplex PCR; TCRdb keeps only in-frame clonotypes and omits some of them. Of about 190,000 clones in the sample, around 86% are singletons; the top ten hold more than 1.1%. V lost 5 bases and J 4 bases, leaving 15 bases between the germline ends. This CDR3 is 15 amino acids long. The germline V gene has CDR1 SGHRS and CDR2 YFSETQ. This chain connects TRBV5-1 to TRBJ1-4; weak D call: TRBD1 (6 bases). Source material: PBMCs. The TCR sequence derives from a young woman in good health and CMV-seronegative. The CDR3 spells CASSPTGSLNEKLFF. For the CDR3, the DNA is TGCGCCAGCAGTCCTACAGGGTCCCTTAATGAAAAACTGTTTTTT.